The rows below give T cell receptor beta chains drawn from one sample of a study of T-cell memory formation after mild COVID-19. In TCRdb, the 5' RACE reads were re-called with MiXCR into one record per CDR3 protein. The profile shows under 250,000 distinct CDR3 sequences, 8% to 11% of them singletons. The sample comprised PBMCs or a T cell subset sorted from them (not recorded which). These receptors all stem from a man aged 18-30 years who had mild COVID-19 (a few samples of this study predate the infection). Cell type and time point are not known. Both conserved end residues are part of each CDR3. The order of the fields is V gene, clone size, J gene, D gene, CDR3 length, CDR3 protein, CDR3 DNA. D genes are given only for firm matches. Size is stated for part of the rows, as once, few or many counts, or as a class when the clone is expanded.

>TRBV20-1|once|TRBJ1-1|NA|12
CSARDKNTEAFF
TGCAGTGCTAGGGACAAGAACACTGAAGCTTTCTTT
>TRBV9|few|TRBJ2-5|TRBD1|15
CASSASGTGEETQYF
TGTGCCAGCAGTGCCAGTGGGACAGGCGAAGAGACCCAGTACTTC
>TRBV6-8|few|TRBJ2-1|NA|17
CASSTPLPGAFYNEQFF
TGTGCCAGCAGTACCCCACTTCCCGGGGCCTTCTACAATGAGCAGTTCTTC
>TRBV20-1|NA|TRBJ2-1|NA|12
CSAWTSHGEQFF
TGCAGTGCTTGGACTTCCCACGGTGAGCAGTTCTTC
>TRBV5-1|few|TRBJ1-1|NA|13
CASGGVSTTEAFF
TGCGCCAGCGGGGGGGTGTCCACCACTGAAGCTTTCTTT
>TRBV9|few|TRBJ2-3|TRBD2|15
CASSERTSGADTQYF
TGTGCCAGCAGCGAACGGACTAGCGGGGCAGATACGCAGTATTTT
>TRBV20-1|few|TRBJ1-2|NA|14
CSAKAEGANYGYTF
TGCAGTGCCAAGGCAGAGGGAGCTAACTATGGCTACACCTTC
>TRBV12-3/TRBV12-4|few|TRBJ1-1|NA|17
CASTTNRGLTLNTEAFF
TGTGCCAGCACTACAAATCGGGGTCTGACCTTGAACACTGAAGCTTTCTTT
>TRBV9|NA|TRBJ2-2|NA|15
CASSRTGVETGELFF
TGTGCCAGCAGCCGCACCGGGGTTGAGACCGGGGAGCTGTTTTTT
>TRBV15|few|TRBJ2-5|NA|12
CATSRPGETQYF
TGTGCCACCAGCAGACCCGGAGAGACCCAGTACTTC
>TRBV20-1|few|TRBJ1-2|NA|11
CSASSSRGYTF
TGCAGTGCTAGTAGTTCGCGGGGCTACACCTTC
>TRBV6-5|NA|TRBJ1-6|TRBD1|16
CASSYSGAGQGTPLHF
TGTGCCAGCAGTTACTCGGGGGCGGGACAGGGGACACCCCTCCACTTT
>TRBV20-1|many|TRBJ2-2|NA|12
CSASPGSGELFF
TGCAGTGCTAGTCCCGGGTCCGGGGAGCTGTTTTTT
>TRBV5-1|few|TRBJ2-7|TRBD1|16
CASRRISTGGVYEQYF
TGCGCCAGCCGAAGAATTTCGACAGGGGGGGTCTACGAGCAGTACTTC
>TRBV7-9|once|TRBJ1-5|NA|14
CASSRSQGGQPQHF
TGTGCCAGCAGCCGATCTCAGGGCGGACAGCCCCAGCATTTT
>TRBV7-9|many|TRBJ1-4|NA|10
CASSGEKLFF
TGTGCCAGCAGCGGTGAAAAACTGTTTTTT